This TCR beta chain was recovered during a study of post-analysis software for immune sequencing data. On this clonotype itself: Antigen unknown.

General study points: With F measure, samples from one preparation batch clustered together strongly. Multiple sclerosis patients showed significantly lower normalized Chao1 diversity than controls did.

Unique molecular identifiers had been added to the TCR beta cDNA libraries. cDNA molecules numbering 400,000 to 550,000 came from roughly 1 to 10 million T cells. TCRdb fed the PCR reads into MiXCR, producing one record per CDR3 protein. This sample yields approximately 260,000 distinct CDR3 sequences, of which 35% to 40% are seen a single time; under 5.5% belongs to the top ten. The sample comprised blood. The source is a girl aged 5 to 17 with multiple sclerosis.

The CDR3 bases are TGTGCCAGCAGCCAAGAGGGGGGGAATTGGAACACTGAAGCTTTCTTT. Residues: CASSQEGGNWNTEAFF. The rearrangement joins TRBV3-1 to TRBJ1-1; a weak D match, TRBD1 (5 bases). The CDR3 contains 16 residues. Per the germline V gene, CDR1 is LGHDT and CDR2 is YNNKEL (reference sequence). Trimming left V 0 bases short and J 1 base short, with 12 bases between.